The 20 T cell receptor beta chains in this list originate from one sample, sequenced in a study of Graves' ophthalmopathy and Graves' hyperthyroidism. The authors amplified TCR beta CDR3 regions, and they did so from RNA transcripts for repertoire sequencing. RT-PCR was first run with HTBI primers, then multiplex PCR in a second round. TCRdb ran MiXCR on the multiplex PCR reads and lists one entry per CDR3 protein. The sample holds 500,000 to 700,000 distinct CDR3 sequences; roughly 39% are singletons and the top ten take about 4.1%. The sample comprised peripheral blood or thyroid tissue (not recorded which). The origin of the receptors is an adult man with Graves' hyperthyroidism.

In this sample, this clonotype turned up a few times. V usage is TRBV14 and J usage is TRBJ1-2; TRBD1 is a possible D gene (5 bases). The ends were cut back, 0 bases at V and 1 base at J, with 9 bases in the middle. The germline CDR1 and CDR2 sequences are SGHDN and FVKESK. The CDR3 is 15 amino acids. The CDR3 region has the DNA TGTGCCAGCAGCCAAGACAGGGTGAATAACTATGGCTACACCTTC. Its protein is CASSQDRVNNYGYTF.

This clonotype was seen a handful of times. The V call is TRBV6-6, the J call TRBJ1-5, with 11 nucleotides matching TRBD1. CDR1 and CDR2 from the germline V gene are MNHNY and SVGAGI (reference sequence). The CDR3 runs 18 residues. Unmatched junction bases numbered 11, after V lost 6 bases and J lost 1 base. Here the CDR3 reads CASRAGTGGMGSNQPQHF. CDR3 bases: TGTGCCAGCAGAGCCGGGACAGGGGGAATGGGAAGCAATCAGCCCCAGCATTTT.

This clonotype was seen many times. The chain employs TRBV5-1 and TRBJ1-2; D remains unclear. Trimming cost V 0 bases and J 0 bases, with 6 bases left between them. This CDR3 is 14 amino acids long. Germline V gene data show CDR1 as SGHRS and CDR2 as YFSETQ. The CDR3 loop reads CASSLDAANYGYTF. CDR3 DNA sequence: TGCGCCAGCAGCTTGGATGCAGCTAACTATGGCTACACCTTC. The full variable domain, in which reference TRBV5-1 and TRBJ1-2 provide the parts outside the CDR3, is KAGVTQTPRYLIKTRGQQVTLSCSPISGHRSVSWYQQTPGQGLQFLFEYFSETQRNKGNFPGRFSGRQFSNSRSEMNVSTLELGDSALYLCASSLDAANYGYTFGSGTRLTVV.

The CDR3 here is CASSVGRLSNTGELFF. The CDR3 DNA is TGTGCCAGCAGTGTGGGGAGGCTTTCGAACACCGGGGAGCTGTTTTTT. The chain has TRBV2 and TRBJ2-2; perhaps TRBD2 as D (6 bases). CDR1 is SNHLY and CDR2 is FYNNEI in the germline V gene. The CDR3 consists of 16 residues. V dropped 4 bases and J dropped 0 bases, with 12 bases sitting between them.

At least ten counts were recorded for this clonotype. The chain is built from TRBV13 and TRBJ2-5; possible D gene TRBD2, 5 bases. This CDR3 contains 14 residues. Looked up from germline, CDR1 is PRHDT and CDR2 is FYEKMQ (reference sequence). V was clipped by 1 base and J by 5 bases, with 11 bases between them. The CDR3 coding sequence is TGTGCCAGCAGCTTAGCCCGGGATCGGGAGACCCAGTACTTC. This codes for CASSLARDRETQYF.

Concerning this clonotype itself: A much larger clone differs from this one at a single base, so this may be a read error. The V call is TRBV10-3, the J call TRBJ1-5, with 8 bases identical to TRBD1. The J segment lost 6 bases and the V segment lost 6 bases, leaving 4 bases of the junction unmatched. In germline, CDR1 is ENHRY, CDR2 SYGVKD. This CDR3 spans 13 amino acids. CDR3 protein: CAIRDRVGQPQHF. CDR3 nucleotides: TGTGCCATCAGGGACAGGGTTGGTCAGCCCCAGCATTTT.

This clonotype was counted at least ten times. The chain employs TRBV19 and TRBJ1-2; tentative D call: TRBD1 (6 bases). Trimming stripped 4 bases from V and 5 bases from J, with 11 bases between. CDR3 size: 13 residues. Per germline, CDR1 LNHDA and CDR2 SQIVND (reference sequence). The CDR3 DNA is TGTGCCAGTAGTACAGGGGAGTTTTATGGCTACACCTTC. Translating gives CASSTGEFYGYTF.

The gene calls are TRBV29-1 and TRBJ2-7; D not resolved. The germline V gene encodes CDR1 SQVTM and CDR2 ANQGSEA. This CDR3 comprises 9 residues. Trimming took 8 bases from V and 4 from J, leaving 6 bases between them. The CDR3 DNA follows: TGCAGCCAAGGATACGAGCAGTACTTC. This sequence encodes CSQGYEQYF.

This clonotype was seen at least ten times. The chain combines TRBV5-4 with TRBJ2-7; 8 positions agree with TRBD2. V gave up 4 bases and J gave up 1 base; unmatched junction bases: 4. The length of the CDR3 is 14 residues. CDR1 and CDR2 from the germline V gene are SGHNT and YYREEE (reference sequence). The CDR3 DNA sequence: TGTGCCAGCAGCCCAAGACTAGCGTCCTACGAGCAGTACTTC. It encodes CASSPRLASYEQYF.

This clonotype was observed a few times. The chain employs TRBV20-1 and TRBJ2-7, with D perhaps matching TRBD2 (6 bases). The end of the DNA fits TRBJ2-1 better, so the J call may be wrong. Looked up from germline, CDR1 is DFQATT and CDR2 is SNEGSKA (reference sequence). The CDR3 spans 14 residues. The DNA of the CDR3 is TGCAGTGCTAGAGAAGACAGCGGGCAGGATGAGCAGTTCTTC. This gives the protein CSAREDSGQDEQFF.

The chain couples TRBV18 to TRBJ2-7; the match to TRBD2 covers 10 bases. Germline CDR1 reads KGHSH; CDR2 reads LQKENI. Germline trimming cut 3 bases from V and 4 bases from J; bases unmatched to any gene: 3. This CDR3 has 14 residues. As DNA, the CDR3 is TGTGCCAGCTCACCTACTAGCGGGGAATACGAGCAGTACTTC. It encodes CASSPTSGEYEQYF.

This clonotype was detected ten times or more. CDR3 nucleotides: TGTGCCAGCAGCCCCCGTCGACTAGCGGGGGTGTACGAGCAGTACTTC. This gives the protein CASSPRRLAGVYEQYF. The chain joins TRBV9 to TRBJ2-7; TRBD2 agrees at 12 bases. This CDR3 is 16 amino acids long. J lost 4 bases, V lost 4 bases, and 9 bases had no gene match. Germline loops: CDR1 SGDLS, CDR2 YYNGEE.

The chain employs TRBV29-1 and TRBJ2-7, with a weak D call TRBD1 (6 bases). The assigned J gene may be wrong: the sequence end matches TRBJ2-1 better. Germline CDR1 reads SQVTM; CDR2 reads ANQGSEA. CDR3 length equals 15 residues. The CDR3 loop reads CSVEEQGDRWDEQFF. CDR3 in DNA: TGCAGCGTTGAAGAACAGGGCGATCGATGGGATGAGCAGTTCTTC.

Only a few counts were recorded for this clonotype. At one boundary the junction diverges from the germline segment, which might be a read error. V is TRBV9 and J is TRBJ1-6, with no clear D. Germline values: CDR1 SGDLS, CDR2 YYNGEE. CDR3 length: 16 residues. This CDR3 reads CASSLTARSFNSPLHF. For the CDR3, the DNA is TGTGCCAGCAGCCTCACAGCCAGGTCCTTTAATTCACCCCTCCACTTT.

In this sample, this clonotype turned up a few times. This chain connects TRBV29-1 to TRBJ1-1; D remains unclear. Germline loops: CDR1 SQVTM, CDR2 ANQGSEA. V was trimmed by 3 bases and J by 3 bases, leaving 5 bases between them. This CDR3 is 11 amino acids long. The CDR3 loop reads CSVEGYTEAFF. The DNA of the CDR3 is TGCAGCGTTGAGGGTTACACTGAAGCTTTCTTT.

The chain couples TRBV29-1 to TRBJ2-1, with TRBD2 matching over 9 bases. The trim removed 1 base at V and 2 bases at J, leaving 6 bases unmatched. This CDR3 is 16 amino acids long. CDR1 is SQVTM and CDR2 is ANQGSEA in the germline V gene. This CDR3 reads CSVEGRLAAAYNEQFF. The CDR3 DNA reads TGCAGCGTTGAAGGACGACTAGCGGCAGCCTACAATGAGCAGTTCTTC.

Details on this clonotype: This sequence may be a read error, since a much larger clone differs from it by one base. The chain employs TRBV3-1 and TRBJ2-5; 7 bases map to TRBD1. This CDR3 spans 13 amino acids. CDR1 LGHDT and CDR2 YNNKEL come from the germline V gene (reference sequence). V trimming: 4 bases; J trimming: 7 bases; junction bases outside the gene matches: 6. CDR3: CASSRGQKGTQYF. In DNA form, the CDR3 reads TGTGCCAGCAGCCGGGGACAGAAAGGGACCCAGTACTTC.

In this sample, this clonotype turned up a few times. V and J are TRBV9 and TRBJ1-3; D is possibly TRBD1 (6 bases). The CDR3 is 19 residues long. In germline, CDR1 is SGDLS, CDR2 YYNGEE. The V end lost 2 bases, the J end lost 0 bases, and 21 bases lay between the germline ends. As DNA, the CDR3 is TGTGCCAGCAGCGTTTTTGCCGATTTACAGGGTCTCTCTGGAAACACCATATATTTT. This translates into CASSVFADLQGLSGNTIYF.

This clonotype was seen many times. J is TRBJ1-1 and V is TRBV7-3; no firm D call. Per germline, CDR1 SGHTA and CDR2 FQGTGA. V was clipped by 4 bases and J by 0 bases, with 6 bases between them. This CDR3 is built from 13 residues. The CDR3 DNA reads as TGTGCCAGCAGCTCCATGATGAACACTGAAGCTTTCTTT. It encodes CASSSMMNTEAFF.

The rearrangement uses TRBV3-1 and TRBJ2-5; 9 nucleotides line up with TRBD2. The V gene's germline CDR1 is LGHDT and CDR2 YNNKEL (reference sequence). The CDR3 spans 16 residues. J gave up 5 bases and V 2 bases, and 9 bases lay outside the gene matches. CDR3 sequence (DNA): TGTGCCAGCAGCCAACGGCTAGCGGGGTCAAAGGAGACCCAGTACTTC. Its protein product is CASSQRLAGSKETQYF.